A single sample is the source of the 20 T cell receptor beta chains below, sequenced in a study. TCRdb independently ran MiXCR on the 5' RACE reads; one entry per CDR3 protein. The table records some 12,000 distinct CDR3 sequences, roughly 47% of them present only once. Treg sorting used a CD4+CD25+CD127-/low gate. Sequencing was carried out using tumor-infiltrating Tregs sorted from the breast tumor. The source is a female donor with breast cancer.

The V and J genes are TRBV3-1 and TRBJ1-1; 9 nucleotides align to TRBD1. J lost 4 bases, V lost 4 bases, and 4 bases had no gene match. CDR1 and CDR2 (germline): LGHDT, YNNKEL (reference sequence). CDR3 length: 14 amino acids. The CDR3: CASSLGQGSTEAFF. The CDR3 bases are TGTGCCAGCAGCCTTGGACAGGGGAGCACTGAAGCTTTCTTT.

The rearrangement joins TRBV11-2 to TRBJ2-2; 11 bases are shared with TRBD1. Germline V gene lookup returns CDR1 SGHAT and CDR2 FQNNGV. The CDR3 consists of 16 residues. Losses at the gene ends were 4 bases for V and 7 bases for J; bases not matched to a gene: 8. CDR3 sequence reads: CASSSGTGGTGGELFF. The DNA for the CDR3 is TGTGCCAGCAGCTCCGGGACAGGGGGTACCGGCGGGGAGCTGTTTTTT.

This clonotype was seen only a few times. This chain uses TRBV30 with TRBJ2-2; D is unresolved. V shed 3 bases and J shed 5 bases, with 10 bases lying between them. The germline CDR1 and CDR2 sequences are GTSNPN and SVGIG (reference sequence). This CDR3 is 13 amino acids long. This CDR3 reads CAWRGQQTGELFF. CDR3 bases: TGTGCCTGGAGAGGTCAGCAAACCGGGGAGCTGTTTTTT.

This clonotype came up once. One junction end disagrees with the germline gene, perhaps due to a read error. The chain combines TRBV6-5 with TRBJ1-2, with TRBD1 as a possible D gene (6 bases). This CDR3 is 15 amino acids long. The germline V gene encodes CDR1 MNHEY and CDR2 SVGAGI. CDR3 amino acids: CASGYLDSRTYGYTF. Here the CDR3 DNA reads TGCGCCAGCGGTTACCTGGACAGCCGTACCTATGGCTACACCTTC.

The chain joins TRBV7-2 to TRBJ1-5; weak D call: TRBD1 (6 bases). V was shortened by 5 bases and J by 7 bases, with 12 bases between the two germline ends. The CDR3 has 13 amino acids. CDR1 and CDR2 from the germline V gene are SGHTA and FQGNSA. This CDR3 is CASSASGVQPQHF. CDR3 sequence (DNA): TGTGCCAGCAGCGCATCAGGGGTCCAGCCCCAGCATTTT.

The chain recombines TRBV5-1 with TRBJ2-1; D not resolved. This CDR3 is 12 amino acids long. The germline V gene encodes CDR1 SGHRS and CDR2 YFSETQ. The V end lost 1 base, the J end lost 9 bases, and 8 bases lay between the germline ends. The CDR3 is CASSLMGIEQFF. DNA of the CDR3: TGCGCCAGCAGCTTGATGGGAATTGAGCAGTTCTTC.

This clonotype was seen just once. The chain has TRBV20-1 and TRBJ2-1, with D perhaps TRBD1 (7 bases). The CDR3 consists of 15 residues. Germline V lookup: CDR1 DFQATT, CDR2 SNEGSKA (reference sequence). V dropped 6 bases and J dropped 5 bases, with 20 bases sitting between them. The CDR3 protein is CSATPGGTENNEQFF. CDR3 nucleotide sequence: TGCAGTGCAACCCCAGGGGGGACAGAGAACAATGAGCAGTTCTTC.

The CDR3: CASSLVPSGSNEQYF. The CDR3 nucleotides read TGTGCCAGCAGCTTAGTACCTAGCGGGAGTAACGAGCAGTACTTC. The V and J genes are TRBV7-6 and TRBJ2-7; 10 bases map to TRBD2. Germline CDR1 is SGHVS and CDR2 is FNYEAQ. The V and J ends lost 1 base and 5 bases, in that order; junction bases with no gene match: 5. The CDR3 is 15 residues long.

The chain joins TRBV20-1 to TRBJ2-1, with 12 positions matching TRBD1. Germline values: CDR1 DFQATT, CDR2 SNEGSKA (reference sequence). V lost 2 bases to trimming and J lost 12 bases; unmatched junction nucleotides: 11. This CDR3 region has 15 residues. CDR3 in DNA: TGCAGTGCTAGATCACACCGGGACAGGGGGCCCAGGCAGTTCTTC. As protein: CSARSHRDRGPRQFF.

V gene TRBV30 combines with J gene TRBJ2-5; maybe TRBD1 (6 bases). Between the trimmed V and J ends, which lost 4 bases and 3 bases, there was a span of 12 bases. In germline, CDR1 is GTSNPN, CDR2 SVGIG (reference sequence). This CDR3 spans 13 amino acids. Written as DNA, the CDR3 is TGTGCCTGGACAGGGGACAATAAAGAGACCCAGTACTTC. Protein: CAWTGDNKETQYF. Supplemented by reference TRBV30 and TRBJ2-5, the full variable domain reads SQTIHQWPATLVQPVGSPLSLECTVEGTSNPNLYWYRQAAGRGLQLLFYSVGIGQISSEVPQNLSASRPQDRQFILSSKKLLLSDSGFYLCAWTGDNKETQYFGPGTRLLVL.

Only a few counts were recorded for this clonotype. CDR3 sequence: CASSFWGGRPGDEQFF. In DNA form, the CDR3 reads TGTGCCAGCAGTTTTTGGGGGGGCCGCCCCGGGGATGAGCAGTTCTTC. The genes are TRBV12-3 or TRBV12-4 and TRBJ2-1; the D gene is possibly TRBD2 (7 bases). Trimming pared 3 bases from V and 8 bases from J, leaving 20 bases between. This CDR3 has 16 residues.

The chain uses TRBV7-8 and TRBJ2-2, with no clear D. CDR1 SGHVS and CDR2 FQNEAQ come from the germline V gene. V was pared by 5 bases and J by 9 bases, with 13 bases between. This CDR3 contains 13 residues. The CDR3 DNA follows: TGTGCCAGCAGCCCCGAGACGGCCCGGGAGCTGTTTTTT. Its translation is CASSPETARELFF.

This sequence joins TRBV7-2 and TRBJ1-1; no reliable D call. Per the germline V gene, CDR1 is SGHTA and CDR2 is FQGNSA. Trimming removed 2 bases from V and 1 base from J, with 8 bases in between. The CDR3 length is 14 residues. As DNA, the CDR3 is TGTGCCAGCAGCTTATCTTCGGGGAACACTGAAGCTTTCTTT. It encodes CASSLSSGNTEAFF.

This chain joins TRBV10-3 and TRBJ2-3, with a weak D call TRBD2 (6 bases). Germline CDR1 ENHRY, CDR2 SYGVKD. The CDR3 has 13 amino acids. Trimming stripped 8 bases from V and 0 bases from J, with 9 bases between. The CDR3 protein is CAISGTSTDTQYF. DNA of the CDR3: TGTGCCATCTCCGGGACTAGCACAGATACGCAGTATTTT.

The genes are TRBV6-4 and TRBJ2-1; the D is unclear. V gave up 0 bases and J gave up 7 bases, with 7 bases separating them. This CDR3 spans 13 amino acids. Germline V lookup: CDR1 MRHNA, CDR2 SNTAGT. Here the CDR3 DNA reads TGTGCCAGCAGTGACTCGGAAGGGAATGAGCAGTTCTTC. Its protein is CASSDSEGNEQFF.

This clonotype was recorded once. CDR3 sequence (DNA): TGTGCCAGCAGCCGGGGTCCGGGCGAGCAGTACTTC. Translated, it gives CASSRGPGEQYF. The chain couples TRBV28 to TRBJ2-7; D is perhaps TRBD2 (5 bases). V was clipped by 6 bases and J by 6 bases, with 12 bases between them. CDR1 MDHEN and CDR2 SYDVKM come from the germline V gene. There are 12 residues in the CDR3.

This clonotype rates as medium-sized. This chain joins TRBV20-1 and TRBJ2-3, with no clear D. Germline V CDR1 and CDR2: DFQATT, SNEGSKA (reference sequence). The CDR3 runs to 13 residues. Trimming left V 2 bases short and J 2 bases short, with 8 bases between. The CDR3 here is CSARIQATDTQYF. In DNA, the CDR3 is TGCAGTGCTAGAATCCAGGCCACAGATACGCAGTATTTT.

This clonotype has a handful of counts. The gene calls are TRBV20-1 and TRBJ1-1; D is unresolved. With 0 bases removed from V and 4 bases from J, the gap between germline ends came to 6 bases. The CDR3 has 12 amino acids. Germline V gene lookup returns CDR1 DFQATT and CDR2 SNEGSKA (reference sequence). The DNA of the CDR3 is TGCAGTGCTAGAGAGAGGTTCACTGAAGCTTTCTTT. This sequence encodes CSARERFTEAFF.

The CDR3 loop is CASSLWGNSNQETQYF. The CDR3 DNA reads as TGCGCCAGCAGCTTGTGGGGGAATTCCAACCAAGAGACCCAGTACTTC. The chain is built from TRBV5-1 and TRBJ2-5; D tentatively reads TRBD1 or TRBD2 (5 bases each). Germline V gene lookup returns CDR1 SGHRS and CDR2 YFSETQ. V lost 1 base and J lost 0, with 13 bases in between. The CDR3 has 16 amino acids.

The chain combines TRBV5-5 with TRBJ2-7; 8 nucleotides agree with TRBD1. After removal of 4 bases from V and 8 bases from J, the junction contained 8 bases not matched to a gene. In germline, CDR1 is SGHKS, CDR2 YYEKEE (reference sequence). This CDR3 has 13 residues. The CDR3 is CASSRDRPGKQYF. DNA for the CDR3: TGTGCCAGCAGCCGGGACAGGCCGGGGAAGCAGTACTTC.